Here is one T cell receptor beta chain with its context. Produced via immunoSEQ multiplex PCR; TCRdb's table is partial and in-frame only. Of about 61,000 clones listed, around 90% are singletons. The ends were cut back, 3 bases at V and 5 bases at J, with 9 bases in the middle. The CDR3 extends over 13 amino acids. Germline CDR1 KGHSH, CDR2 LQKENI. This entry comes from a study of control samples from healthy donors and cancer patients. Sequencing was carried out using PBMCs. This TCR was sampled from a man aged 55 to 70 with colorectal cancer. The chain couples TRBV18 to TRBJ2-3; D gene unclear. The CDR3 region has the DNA TGTGCCAGCTCACCGGTAGGACGAGATACGCAGTATTTT. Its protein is CASSPVGRDTQYF.